This TCR beta chain was found in a study of T cells after posttransplantation cyclophosphamide (dated by TCRdb to 2016 to 2017). Study-level background: The study tracked T cell repertoire reconstitution by TRB sequencing after myeloablative bone marrow transplantation using posttransplantation cyclophosphamide as GVHD prophylaxis. Blood from all 35 or so PTCy patients with 1-year posttransplant specimens was subjected to TRB sequencing. Public TRB sequences were searched against a database of over 3,000 sequences associated with responses to pathogens, tumor antigens, self-antigens and alloantigens. Up to roughly 3 additional blood samples from 2 to 5.2 years after transplant were also TRB-sequenced in 3 patients, as was pretransplant blood from a handful of patients. Samples from some 32 PTCy-treated patients and 15 to 20 related bone marrow donors of those patients were subjected to antigen receptor sequencing. Because TRA and TRB clonality were tightly correlated in several samples, subsequent TCR analyses were focused on TRB only. What the study reported, not specific to this receptor: Donor-recipient similarity was low at 1-2 months but rose over the first year, and later blood repertoires were often dominated by donor CD8+ memory clones. The TRB repertoires of T cells infiltrating skin or the GI tract showed only limited overlap with the TRB repertoires found in blood. Across about 49 patients, TRB clonality was highly associated with recipient CMV seropositivity and CMV reactivation, and PTCy diversity was similar to diversity in CNI/methotrexate controls.

The table lists this clone with many counts. Its antigen remains undetermined. No quality values exist for individual bases; no much larger clone is one base distant. Genomic DNA was the input for TRB sequencing, which was run either with the immunoSEQ assay at survey resolution or with the hsTCRB kit. As for the authors' bioinformatics: The immunoSEQ software was used for initial read processing, and the LymphoSeq R package was used for repertoire analyses. Clonality was computed as 1 minus normalized Shannon entropy, and a Gini coefficient was also calculated for each TRB dataset. Phenotypes of unsorted samples were inferred by mapping TRB sequences from sorted subsets of the recipient or donor onto the same recipient's unsorted samples. The clones in this table, taken by TCRdb from immuneACCESS, are in-frame only. Not every clone is retained; where verified, under half of the shortfall comes from an unresolved V gene, and the cause of the rest is unknown. V, J and clone size derive from that table, while D and trimming were established from the DNA sequence. For this sample, some 40,000 clones are listed, none of them singletons. The ten largest clonotypes hold 2% to 3% of the sample.

Related bone marrow donors provided peripheral blood samples on the day of marrow donation. Peripheral blood and bone marrow mononuclear cells were isolated by Ficoll-Hypaque density centrifugation and cryopreserved. V is cut by 3 bases and J by 7 bases, and the space between the germline ends is 12 bases. From the cysteine through the phenylalanine, the CDR3 covers 13 amino acids. Only CDR3 DNA remains: 39 bases, in frame from the first base. Sequences SEHNR (CDR1) and FQNEAQ (CDR2) are obtained from the germline V gene (reference sequence). The chain joins TRBV7-9 to TRBJ2-5; the D segment could be TRBD1, given 5 matching bases. The TCR sequence derives from a man aged 50 to 60 in good health, CMV-negative, and a related stem cell transplant donor. The sequencing sample was made of PBMCs. The nucleotide sequence is TGTGCCAGCAGCTTGTCCCATCAGGGGACCCAGTACTTC. The translation is CASSLSHQGTQYF.